This T cell receptor (beta chain) was obtained from a study of cytomegalovirus exposure and HLA in healthy donors. Turning to the study itself: The Caucasian-associated ancestry cluster contained roughly four fifths of the 398 genotyped donors. Points from the study as a whole: Earlier results showed most TCR beta V segments being productive about 90% or about 30% of the time. A later analysis linked a missense variant in DCLRE1C to the trimming of TCR beta V and J genes.

Primers included in the PCR were 60 Vbeta and 13 Jbeta primers. The protocol was immunoSEQ multiplex PCR, while the TCRdb copy is restricted to in-frame clones and leaves out a portion. The listing contains about 130,000 clones. The CDR3 runs to 16 residues. V lost 1 base and J 2 bases, leaving 12 bases between the germline ends. Germline V gene sequence: CDR1 LNHNV, CDR2 YYDKDF (reference sequence). With respect to this clone: The antigen is not known.

The sequenced sample consisted of PBMCs. This TCR was sampled from a man aged 30-40 years in good health and CMV-seronegative. The V and J genes are TRBV15 and TRBJ1-5; D ambiguous. The CDR3 protein is CATSRVGGNGNQPQHF. In nucleotides, the CDR3 is TGTGCCACCAGCAGAGTTGGAGGGAATGGCAATCAGCCCCAGCATTTT. The whole variable domain, filled in from reference TRBV15 and TRBJ1-5, reads DAMVIQNPRYQVTQFGKPVTLSCSQTLNHNVMYWYQQKSSQAPKLLFHYYDKDFNNEADTPDNFQSRRPNTSFCFLDIRSPGLGDTAMYLCATSRVGGNGNQPQHFGDGTRLSIL.